This TCR beta chain was recovered during a study of T cell repertoires in cytomegalovirus infection. The wider study: Evidence of both CMV infection and a matching HLA type came from public TCR beta signatures.

Via MiXCR, TCRdb re-called the reads, giving one row per CDR3 protein. The repertoire holds 750,000 to 950,000 distinct CDR3 sequences, 25% to 35% seen once, with around 13% in the top ten. With respect to this clonotype: Its specificity is unknown.

Germline V lookup: CDR1 MNHEY, CDR2 SMNVEV (reference sequence). V was trimmed by 6 bases and J by 11 bases, leaving 14 bases between them. The CDR3 is 12 amino acids. The study's findings and limits: Based on cumulative public TCR beta family frequency, carriers of CMV plus the relevant HLA were identified.

This chain connects TRBV27 to TRBJ1-5, with D tentatively TRBD1 (5 bases). Here the sequenced sample was cultured CD8+ T cells from PBMCs, taken from culture after CMV antigen stimulation. The origin of this receptor is a human donor in good health (CMV status not recorded). Some clones in this sample may be carry-over from other donors' samples. In nucleotides, the CDR3 is TGTGCCAGCAGCCCGTCCCAGGGTGCCCAGCATTTT. Encoded protein: CASSPSQGAQHF.